The entry below describes one T cell receptor beta chain. As yet, its antigen is unknown. The entry originates in a study of T cell responses to AZD1222 COVID-19 vaccine. Whole-study results and caveats: White British donors predominated, females outnumbered males, and clonal diversity was possibly underestimated. Following two doses of AZD1222, Spike-specific TCR breadth and depth rose.

The ends were cut back, 6 bases at V and 6 bases at J, with 18 bases in the middle. CDR3 length: 13 residues. CDR1 is SQVTM, CDR2 ANQGSEA, per germline. Libraries were prepared by immunoSEQ multiplex PCR; TCRdb keeps only in-frame clonotypes and omits some of them. This sample has roughly 72,000 clones, with approximately 81% found just once. The chain employs TRBV29-1 and TRBJ2-7, with D possibly TRBD2 on 5 matching bases. The sequencing here drew on peripheral blood, taken on day 0 of AZD1222 vaccination. This TCR came from an adult in good health. This CDR3 is CSVSTRDRGEQYF. CDR3 coding DNA: TGCAGCGTGTCTACTAGAGATCGGGGCGAGCAGTACTTC.